This is a list of T cell receptor beta chains from one sample in a study of prognosis after radiotherapy for stage I lung cancer. MiXCR was run by TCRdb on the multiplex PCR reads, yielding one entry per CDR3 protein. Of about 12,000 distinct CDR3 sequences listed, nearly 55% are singletons. The specimen comprised PBMCs, sampled before or after stereotactic body radiation therapy (not recorded which). The receptors derive from a donor at least 50 years old with non-small cell lung cancer. Each CDR3 is given with its conserved first and last residue. D genes are given only for firm matches. Clone size is shown for a subset of rows, as once, few, many or a class of expanded clone.

j_call: TRBJ1-1; clone_size: NA; v_call: TRBV19; cdr3_length: 11; d_call: NA; cdr3_aa: CASSVIAEAFF; cdr3_nt: TGTGCCAGTAGTGTAATTGCTGAAGCTTTCTTC
j_call: TRBJ2-7; clone_size: NA; v_call: TRBV19; cdr3_length: 14; d_call: NA; cdr3_aa: CASSPVGSSYEQYF; cdr3_nt: TGTGCCAGTAGTCCAGTGGGGTCCTCCTACGAGCAGTACTTC
j_call: TRBJ2-7; clone_size: NA; v_call: TRBV12-3/TRBV12-4; cdr3_length: 16; d_call: TRBD2; cdr3_aa: CASSPSSGRASYEQYF; cdr3_nt: TGTGCCAGCAGCCCCAGTAGCGGGAGGGCCTCCTACGAGCAGTACTTC
j_call: TRBJ2-3; clone_size: many; v_call: TRBV6-2/TRBV6-3; cdr3_length: 14; d_call: TRBD2; cdr3_aa: CAGSAGTSGRAQYF; cdr3_nt: TGTGCCGGCAGTGCTGGGACTAGCGGGAGGGCGCAGTATTTT
j_call: TRBJ2-3; clone_size: medium-sized; v_call: TRBV20-1; cdr3_length: 16; d_call: TRBD2; cdr3_aa: CSASPGGGGRTDTQYF; cdr3_nt: TGCAGTGCTAGCCCCGGGGGGGGGGGCCGCACAGATACGCAGTATTTT
j_call: TRBJ2-3; clone_size: NA; v_call: TRBV11-2; cdr3_length: 18; d_call: TRBD2; cdr3_aa: CASSYRLAGELGTDTQYF; cdr3_nt: TGTGCCAGCAGCTACCGACTAGCGGGAGAGCTCGGCACAGATACGCAGTATTTT
j_call: TRBJ2-3; clone_size: many; v_call: TRBV20-1; cdr3_length: 14; d_call: TRBD2; cdr3_aa: CSARSGSNTDTQYF; cdr3_nt: TGCAGTGCTAGGAGCGGGAGCAACACAGATACGCAGTATTTT
j_call: TRBJ2-2; clone_size: NA; v_call: TRBV6-2/TRBV6-3; cdr3_length: 16; d_call: NA; cdr3_aa: CATYKVLLMNTGELFF; cdr3_nt: TGTGCCACCTACAAGGTACTACTGATGAACACCGGGGAGCTGTTTTTT
j_call: TRBJ1-3; clone_size: medium-sized; v_call: TRBV12-3/TRBV12-4; cdr3_length: 16; d_call: TRBD1; cdr3_aa: CASSGLGTGTGNTIYF; cdr3_nt: TGTGCCAGCAGCGGACTGGGGACAGGGACTGGAAACACCATATATTTT
j_call: TRBJ1-5; clone_size: once; v_call: TRBV20-1; cdr3_length: 18; d_call: TRBD1; cdr3_aa: CSAKSNTDRVGSNQPQHF; cdr3_nt: TGCAGTGCTAAGAGTAATACAGACAGGGTGGGAAGCAATCAGCCCCAGCATTTT
j_call: TRBJ2-1; clone_size: NA; v_call: TRBV28; cdr3_length: 13; d_call: TRBD1; cdr3_aa: CASSLDRVEEQFF; cdr3_nt: TGTGCCAGCAGTTTAGACAGGGTAGAGGAGCAGTTCTTC
j_call: TRBJ2-7; clone_size: few; v_call: TRBV7-2; cdr3_length: 15; d_call: TRBD1; cdr3_aa: CASSAARTGGYEQYF; cdr3_nt: TGTGCCAGCAGCGCTGCAAGGACAGGGGGCTACGAGCAGTACTTC
j_call: TRBJ2-2; clone_size: NA; v_call: TRBV30; cdr3_length: 12; d_call: NA; cdr3_aa: CAYHRDPGELFF; cdr3_nt: TGTGCCTATCACAGGGACCCCGGGGAGCTGTTTTTT
j_call: TRBJ2-2; clone_size: NA; v_call: TRBV7-2; cdr3_length: 17; d_call: TRBD2; cdr3_aa: CASSPVSGRAGAGELFF; cdr3_nt: TGTGCCAGCAGCCCCGTTAGCGGGAGGGCCGGCGCCGGGGAGCTGTTTTTT
j_call: TRBJ1-2; clone_size: medium-sized; v_call: TRBV4-1; cdr3_length: 16; d_call: NA; cdr3_aa: CASSHGFLRGDYGYTF; cdr3_nt: TGCGCCAGCAGCCATGGTTTCCTCCGGGGGGACTATGGCTACACCTTC
j_call: TRBJ2-2; clone_size: NA; v_call: TRBV27; cdr3_length: 12; d_call: NA; cdr3_aa: CASSTRGRERFF; cdr3_nt: TGTGCCAGCAGTACAAGGGGGCGGGAGCGGTTTTTT
j_call: TRBJ2-1; clone_size: once; v_call: TRBV28; cdr3_length: 14; d_call: NA; cdr3_aa: CASKTQGIYNEQFF; cdr3_nt: TGTGCCAGCAAAACCCAGGGGATCTACAATGAGCAGTTCTTC
j_call: TRBJ2-1; clone_size: many; v_call: TRBV29-1; cdr3_length: 10; d_call: NA; cdr3_aa: CSVEDFGQFF; cdr3_nt: TGCAGCGTTGAAGATTTTGGGCAGTTCTTC
j_call: TRBJ1-6; clone_size: medium-sized; v_call: TRBV12-3/TRBV12-4; cdr3_length: 14; d_call: NA; cdr3_aa: CASAAGIHNSPLHF; cdr3_nt: TGTGCCAGCGCCGCCGGGATTCATAATTCACCCCTCCACTTT
j_call: TRBJ1-6; clone_size: NA; v_call: TRBV19; cdr3_length: 15; d_call: NA; cdr3_aa: CASSIDAEVNSPLHF; cdr3_nt: TGTGCCAGTAGTATAGACGCAGAAGTGAATTCACCCCTCCACTTT
j_call: TRBJ1-2; clone_size: medium-sized; v_call: TRBV6-1; cdr3_length: 14; d_call: TRBD1; cdr3_aa: CASRGRGRDYGYTF; cdr3_nt: TGTGCCAGCAGGGGGAGGGGGCGGGACTATGGCTACACCTTC
j_call: TRBJ2-2; clone_size: medium-sized; v_call: TRBV7-3; cdr3_length: 16; d_call: NA; cdr3_aa: CASSRRGGNIGGELFF; cdr3_nt: TGTGCCAGCAGCAGGAGGGGGGGAAATATTGGCGGGGAGCTGTTTTTT
j_call: TRBJ2-5; clone_size: many; v_call: TRBV27; cdr3_length: 14; d_call: NA; cdr3_aa: CASSLDWIRATQYF; cdr3_nt: TGTGCCAGCAGTTTAGACTGGATCCGGGCGACCCAGTACTTC
j_call: TRBJ2-7; clone_size: NA; v_call: TRBV6-1; cdr3_length: 17; d_call: TRBD2; cdr3_aa: CASRPSGTSVSLWEQYF; cdr3_nt: TGTGCCAGCAGGCCCTCCGGGACTAGCGTTTCCCTTTGGGAGCAGTACTTC
j_call: TRBJ1-2; clone_size: NA; v_call: TRBV5-1; cdr3_length: 14; d_call: NA; cdr3_aa: CASSLGGTNYVCTF; cdr3_nt: TGCGCCAGCAGCTTGGGGGGAACTAACTATGTCTGCACCTTC
j_call: TRBJ2-2; clone_size: medium-sized; v_call: TRBV6-1; cdr3_length: 13; d_call: NA; cdr3_aa: CASKAPNTGELFF; cdr3_nt: TGTGCCAGCAAGGCACCCAACACCGGGGAGCTGTTTTTT
j_call: TRBJ1-1; clone_size: NA; v_call: TRBV5-1; cdr3_length: 14; d_call: NA; cdr3_aa: CASSSWDGGTEAFF; cdr3_nt: TGCGCCAGCAGTTCATGGGATGGGGGAACTGAAGCTTTCTTT
j_call: TRBJ2-7; clone_size: NA; v_call: TRBV6-1; cdr3_length: 13; d_call: NA; cdr3_aa: CASTPDLGSEQYF; cdr3_nt: TGTGCCAGCACTCCGGATTTGGGGAGCGAGCAGTACTTC
j_call: TRBJ1-2; clone_size: NA; v_call: TRBV7-9; cdr3_length: 12; d_call: NA; cdr3_aa: CASSLVQGRYTF; cdr3_nt: TGTGCCAGCAGCTTAGTACAGGGTCGCTACACCTTC
j_call: TRBJ1-2; clone_size: NA; v_call: TRBV19; cdr3_length: 14; d_call: NA; cdr3_aa: CVSFPGPGAYGYTF; cdr3_nt: TGCGTCAGTTTCCCGGGTCCGGGCGCGTATGGCTACACCTTC
j_call: TRBJ2-2; clone_size: NA; v_call: TRBV30; cdr3_length: 14; d_call: TRBD2; cdr3_aa: CAWKSGSIPGELFF; cdr3_nt: TGTGCCTGGAAAAGCGGGAGTATCCCCGGGGAGCTGTTTTTT
j_call: TRBJ2-3; clone_size: NA; v_call: TRBV7-2; cdr3_length: 14; d_call: NA; cdr3_aa: CASSFSVGADTQYF; cdr3_nt: TGTGCCAGCAGCTTCTCAGTGGGAGCAGATACGCAGTATTTT
j_call: TRBJ1-2; clone_size: NA; v_call: TRBV9; cdr3_length: 15; d_call: NA; cdr3_aa: CASSWGAGTGYGYTF; cdr3_nt: TGTGCCAGCAGCTGGGGGGCAGGCACCGGCTATGGCTACACCTTC